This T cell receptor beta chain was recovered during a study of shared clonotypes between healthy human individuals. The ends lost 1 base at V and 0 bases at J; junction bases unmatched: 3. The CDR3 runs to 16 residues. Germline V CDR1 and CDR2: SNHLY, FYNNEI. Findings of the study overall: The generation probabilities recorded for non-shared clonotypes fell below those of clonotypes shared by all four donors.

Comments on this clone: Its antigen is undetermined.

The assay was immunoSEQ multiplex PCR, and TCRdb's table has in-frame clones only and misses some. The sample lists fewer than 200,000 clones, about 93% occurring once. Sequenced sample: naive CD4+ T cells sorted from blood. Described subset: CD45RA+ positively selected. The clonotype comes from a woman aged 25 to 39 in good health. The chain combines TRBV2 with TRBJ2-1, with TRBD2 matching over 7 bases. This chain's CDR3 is CASSEGRTSSYNEQFF. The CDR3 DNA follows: TGTGCCAGCAGTGAAGGAAGGACTAGCTCCTACAATGAGCAGTTCTTC.